This T cell receptor (beta chain) was profiled in a study of T cells after yellow fever vaccination. The CDR3 spans 14 residues. Trimming took 5 bases from V and 2 from J, leaving 12 bases between them. A single record per CDR3 protein comes from TCRdb applying MiXCR to the 5' RACE reads. Of 500,000 to 650,000 distinct CDR3 sequences in the sample, less than 20% were seen once. The chain uses TRBV12-3 or TRBV12-4 and TRBJ1-1; possible D gene TRBD1, 6 bases. This receptor was obtained from a man younger than 30 who received the YFV17D yellow fever vaccine. The sequencing used PBMCs, collected less than 6 days after the first yellow fever vaccination. CDR3 amino acids: CASSRQARNTEAFF. The CDR3 DNA sequence: TGTGCCAGCAGTCGACAGGCTAGAAACACTGAAGCTTTCTTT.